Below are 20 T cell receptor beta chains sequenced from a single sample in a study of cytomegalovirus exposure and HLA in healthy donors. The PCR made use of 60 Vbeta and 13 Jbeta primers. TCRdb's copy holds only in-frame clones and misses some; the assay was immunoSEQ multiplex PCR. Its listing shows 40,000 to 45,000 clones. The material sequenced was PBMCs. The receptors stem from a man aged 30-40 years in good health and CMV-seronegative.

CDR3 DNA sequence: TGCAGCGCCTCATGGGGCGCCTACGAGCAGTACTTC. Residues: CSASWGAYEQYF. The chain is built from TRBV29-1 and TRBJ2-7, with TRBD1 as a possible D gene (5 bases). V gave up 7 bases and J gave up 2 bases, with 12 bases separating them. This CDR3 contains 12 residues. Germline V gives CDR1 SQVTM, CDR2 ANQGSEA.

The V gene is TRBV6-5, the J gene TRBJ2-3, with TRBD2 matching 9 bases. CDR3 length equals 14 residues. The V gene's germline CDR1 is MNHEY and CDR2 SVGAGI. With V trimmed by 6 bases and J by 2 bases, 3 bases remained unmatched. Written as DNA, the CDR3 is TGTGCCAGCAGCCTAGCGGGACACACAGATACGCAGTATTTT. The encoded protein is CASSLAGHTDTQYF.

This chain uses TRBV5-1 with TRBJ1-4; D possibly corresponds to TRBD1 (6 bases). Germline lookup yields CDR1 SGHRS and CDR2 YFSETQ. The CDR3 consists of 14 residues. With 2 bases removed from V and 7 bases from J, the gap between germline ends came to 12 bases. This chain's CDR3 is CASSFGQGREKLFF. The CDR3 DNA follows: TGCGCCAGCAGCTTTGGTCAGGGGCGTGAAAAACTGTTTTTT.

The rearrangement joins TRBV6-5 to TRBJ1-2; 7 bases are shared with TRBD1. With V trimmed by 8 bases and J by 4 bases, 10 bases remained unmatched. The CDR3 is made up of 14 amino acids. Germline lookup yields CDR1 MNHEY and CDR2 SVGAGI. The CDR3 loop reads CASSRQGLLYGYTF. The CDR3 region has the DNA TGTGCCAGCTCGAGACAGGGATTACTCTATGGCTACACCTTC.

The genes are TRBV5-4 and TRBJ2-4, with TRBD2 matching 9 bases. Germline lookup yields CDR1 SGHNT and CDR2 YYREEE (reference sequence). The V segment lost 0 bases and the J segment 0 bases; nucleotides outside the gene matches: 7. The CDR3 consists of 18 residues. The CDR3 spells CASSLASGVYGAKNIQYF. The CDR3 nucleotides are TGTGCCAGCAGCTTGGCTAGCGGGGTTTATGGAGCCAAAAACATTCAGTACTTC.

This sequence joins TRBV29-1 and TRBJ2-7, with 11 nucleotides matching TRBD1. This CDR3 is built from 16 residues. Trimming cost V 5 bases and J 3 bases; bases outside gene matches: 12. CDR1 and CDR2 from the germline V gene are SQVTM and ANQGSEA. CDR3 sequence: CSVSPHRDRGIYEQYF. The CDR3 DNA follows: TGCAGCGTTTCCCCACACCGGGACAGGGGGATCTACGAGCAGTACTTC.

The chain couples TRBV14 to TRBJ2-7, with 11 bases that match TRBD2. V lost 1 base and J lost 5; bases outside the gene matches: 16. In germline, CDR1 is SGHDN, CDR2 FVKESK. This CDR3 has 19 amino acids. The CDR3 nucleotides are TGTGCCAGCAGCCAAGGGTGGCTAGCGGGAGGTCCGTCGGCCCACGAGCAGTACTTC. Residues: CASSQGWLAGGPSAHEQYF.

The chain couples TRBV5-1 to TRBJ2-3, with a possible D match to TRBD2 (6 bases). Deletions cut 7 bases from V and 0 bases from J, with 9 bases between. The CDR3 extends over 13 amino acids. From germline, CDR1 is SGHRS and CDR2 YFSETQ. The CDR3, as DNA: TGCGCCAGCGGAGGGGACAGCACAGATACGCAGTATTTT. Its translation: CASGGDSTDTQYF.

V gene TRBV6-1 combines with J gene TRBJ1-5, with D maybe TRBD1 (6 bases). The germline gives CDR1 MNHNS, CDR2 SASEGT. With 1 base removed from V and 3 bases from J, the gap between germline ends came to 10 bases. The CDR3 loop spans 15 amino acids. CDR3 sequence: CASSEGTGHNQPQHF. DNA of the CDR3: TGTGCCAGCAGTGAAGGAACAGGGCACAATCAGCCCCAGCATTTT.

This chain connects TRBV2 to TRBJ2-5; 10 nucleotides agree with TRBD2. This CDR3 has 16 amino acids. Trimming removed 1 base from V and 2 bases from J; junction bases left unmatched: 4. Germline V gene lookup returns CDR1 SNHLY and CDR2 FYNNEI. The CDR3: CASSEVIAGGQETQYF. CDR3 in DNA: TGTGCCAGCAGTGAAGTGATAGCGGGGGGACAAGAGACCCAGTACTTC. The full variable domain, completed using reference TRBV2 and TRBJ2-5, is EPEVTQTPSHQVTQMGQEVILRCVPISNHLYFYWYRQILGQKVEFLVSFYNNEISEKSEIFDDQFSVERPDGSNFTLKIRSTKLEDSAMYFCASSEVIAGGQETQYFGPGTRLLVL.

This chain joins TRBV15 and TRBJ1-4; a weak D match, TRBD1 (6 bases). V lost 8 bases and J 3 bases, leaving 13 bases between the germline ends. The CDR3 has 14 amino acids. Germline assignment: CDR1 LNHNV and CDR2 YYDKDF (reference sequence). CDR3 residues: CATGGGWANEKLFF. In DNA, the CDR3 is TGTGCCACCGGGGGGGGCTGGGCTAATGAAAAACTGTTTTTT. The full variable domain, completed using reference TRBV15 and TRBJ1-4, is DAMVIQNPRYQVTQFGKPVTLSCSQTLNHNVMYWYQQKSSQAPKLLFHYYDKDFNNEADTPDNFQSRRPNTSFCFLDIRSPGLGDTAMYLCATGGGWANEKLFFGSGTQLSVL.

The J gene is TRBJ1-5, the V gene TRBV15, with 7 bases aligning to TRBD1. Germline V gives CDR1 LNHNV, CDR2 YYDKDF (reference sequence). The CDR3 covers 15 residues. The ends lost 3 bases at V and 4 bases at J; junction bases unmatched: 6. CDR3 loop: CATSRERGPNQPQHF. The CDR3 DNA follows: TGTGCCACCAGCAGGGAAAGGGGGCCTAATCAGCCCCAGCATTTT. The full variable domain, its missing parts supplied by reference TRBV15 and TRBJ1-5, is DAMVIQNPRYQVTQFGKPVTLSCSQTLNHNVMYWYQQKSSQAPKLLFHYYDKDFNNEADTPDNFQSRRPNTSFCFLDIRSPGLGDTAMYLCATSRERGPNQPQHFGDGTRLSIL.

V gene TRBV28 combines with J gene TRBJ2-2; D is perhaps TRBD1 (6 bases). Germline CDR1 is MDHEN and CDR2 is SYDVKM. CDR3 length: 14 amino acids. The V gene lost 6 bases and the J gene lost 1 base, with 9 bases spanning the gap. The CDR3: CASRRGGNTGELFF. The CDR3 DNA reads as TGTGCCAGCAGAAGAGGGGGGAACACCGGGGAGCTGTTTTTT.

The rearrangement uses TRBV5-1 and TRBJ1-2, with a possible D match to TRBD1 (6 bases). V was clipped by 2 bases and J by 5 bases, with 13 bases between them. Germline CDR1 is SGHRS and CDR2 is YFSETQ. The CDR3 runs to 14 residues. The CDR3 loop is CASSLQGTAYGYTF. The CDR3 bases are TGCGCCAGCAGCTTACAGGGAACGGCGTATGGCTACACCTTC.

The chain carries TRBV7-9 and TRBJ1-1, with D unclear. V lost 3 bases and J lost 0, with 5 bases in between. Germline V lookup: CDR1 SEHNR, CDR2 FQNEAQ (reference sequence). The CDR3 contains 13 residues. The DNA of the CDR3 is TGTGCCAGCAGCTTGTATATGAACACTGAAGCTTTCTTT. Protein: CASSLYMNTEAFF.

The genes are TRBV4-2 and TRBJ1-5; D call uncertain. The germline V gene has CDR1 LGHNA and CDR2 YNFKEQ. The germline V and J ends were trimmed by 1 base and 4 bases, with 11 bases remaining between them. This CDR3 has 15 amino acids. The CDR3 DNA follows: TGTGCCAGCAGCCAAGTAGACGGGAGTAATCAGCCCCAGCATTTT. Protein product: CASSQVDGSNQPQHF.

CDR3 protein: CASSGRGRSTEAFF. The CDR3 bases are TGTGCCAGTAGTGGCAGGGGGCGGTCTACTGAAGCTTTCTTT. The chain combines TRBV19 with TRBJ1-1, with 8 positions matching TRBD1. V gave up 5 bases and J gave up 5 bases; unmatched junction bases: 7. CDR1 is LNHDA, CDR2 SQIVND, per germline (reference sequence). This CDR3 is built from 14 residues.

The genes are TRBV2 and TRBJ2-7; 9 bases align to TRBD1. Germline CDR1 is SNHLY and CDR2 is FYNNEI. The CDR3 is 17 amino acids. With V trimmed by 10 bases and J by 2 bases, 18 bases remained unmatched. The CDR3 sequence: CATAHRGRQHTAYEQYF. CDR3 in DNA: TGTGCCACCGCCCACAGGGGGCGGCAACACACCGCCTACGAGCAGTACTTC.

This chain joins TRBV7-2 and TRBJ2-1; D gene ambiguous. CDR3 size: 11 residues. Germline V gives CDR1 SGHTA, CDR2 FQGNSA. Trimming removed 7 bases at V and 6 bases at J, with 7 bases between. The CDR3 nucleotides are TGTGCCAGCACCACAAGCAATGAGCAGTTCTTC. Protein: CASTTSNEQFF.

CDR3 protein: CASNSGTEFYEQYF. The CDR3 nucleotides read TGTGCCAGCAATTCAGGGACAGAGTTCTACGAGCAGTACTTC. The V call is TRBV6-1, the J call TRBJ2-7; 7 nucleotides align to TRBD1. There are 14 residues in the CDR3. Germline lookup yields CDR1 MNHNS and CDR2 SASEGT. V was clipped by 7 bases and J by 3 bases; unmatched bases: 9.